This T cell receptor beta chain was recovered during a study of beta chain features in type 1 diabetes. Study-wide points: Type 1 diabetes patients had TCRB CDR3s that were shorter (moderately but significantly so) in all four CD4+ subsets.

Germline V lookup: CDR1 SGHRS, CDR2 YFSETQ. The CDR3 runs 12 residues. V lost 6 bases and J lost 8; bases outside the gene matches: 7. Since all of the isolated RNA was reverse transcribed, expressed TCRB transcripts were what got sequenced. Sequencing was performed with immunoSEQ multiplex PCR; in TCRdb, only in-frame clones are kept and a portion is missing. The sample has about 650,000 clones; 9.5% to 15% are singletons. As concerns this clone: Its antigen is currently unknown.

The rearrangement links TRBV5-1 to TRBJ1-1, with 7 bases lining up with TRBD1. Source material: naive CD4+ T cells from blood. This clonotype originated in a man aged 25 to 40 with type 1 diabetes. CDR3 coding DNA: TGCGCCAGCACTGGACCGACAGGGGAAGCTTTCTTT. It translates to CASTGPTGEAFF.